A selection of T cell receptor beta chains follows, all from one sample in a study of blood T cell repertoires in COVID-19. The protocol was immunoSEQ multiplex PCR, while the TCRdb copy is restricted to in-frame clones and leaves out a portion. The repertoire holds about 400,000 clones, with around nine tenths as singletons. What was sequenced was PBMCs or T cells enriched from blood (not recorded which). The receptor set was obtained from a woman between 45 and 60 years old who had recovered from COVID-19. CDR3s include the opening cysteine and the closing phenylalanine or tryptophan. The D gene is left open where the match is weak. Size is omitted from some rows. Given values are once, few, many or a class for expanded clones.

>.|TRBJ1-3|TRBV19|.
CASSPQQSSGNTIYF
TGTGCCAGCAGCCCCCAACAGAGCTCTGGAAACACCATATATTTT
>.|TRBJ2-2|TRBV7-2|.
CASSLVSQGSGELFF
TGTGCCAGCAGCTTAGTTAGTCAGGGAAGCGGGGAGCTGTTTTTT
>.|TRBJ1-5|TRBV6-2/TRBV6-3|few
CASSHGDTNQPQHF
TGTGCCAGCAGCCACGGGGACACCAATCAGCCCCAGCATTTT
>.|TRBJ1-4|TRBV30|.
CAWNRATNEKLFF
TGTGCCTGGAACAGAGCAACTAATGAAAAACTGTTTTTT
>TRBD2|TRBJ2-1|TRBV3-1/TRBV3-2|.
CASSFLFTSGGQFHEQFF
TGTGCCAGCAGCTTTCTGTTCACTAGCGGGGGGCAATTTCATGAGCAGTTCTTC
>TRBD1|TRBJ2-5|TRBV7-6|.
CASSLEVTGDETQYF
TGTGCCAGCAGCTTAGAGGTGACAGGGGATGAGACCCAGTACTTC
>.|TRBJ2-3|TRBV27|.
CASTPEWSPDTQYF
TGTGCCAGCACCCCCGAGTGGAGCCCAGATACGCAGTATTTT
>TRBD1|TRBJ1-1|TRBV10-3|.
CAISEPRPGQGGTEAFF
TGTGCCATCAGTGAGCCGAGACCGGGACAGGGGGGTACTGAAGCTTTCTTT
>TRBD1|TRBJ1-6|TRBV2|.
CASRGQVYNSPLHF
TGTGCCAGCAGAGGACAGGTCTATAATTCACCCCTCCACTTT
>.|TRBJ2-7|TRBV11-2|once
CASSLFRLVGEQYF
TGTGCCAGCAGCTTATTCAGACTCGTCGGGGAGCAGTACTTC
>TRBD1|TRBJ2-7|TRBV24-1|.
CATSACRDRKTQYF
TGTGCCACCAGTGCTTGCCGGGACAGGAAAACCCAGTACTTC
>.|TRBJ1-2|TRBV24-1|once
CATTSGSSLDGYTF
TGTGCCACAACTTCAGGGTCCTCCCTCGATGGCTACACCTTC